Included here is one TCR beta chain sequence, with context. What it binds is unknown. These data belong to a study of cytomegalovirus exposure and HLA in healthy donors. Study-wide findings and caveats: Accounts indicate the classifier identified cytomegalovirus status with strong specificity and sensitivity. Across donors, most TCRs were seen rarely, yet some public ones were widespread.

Measured with immunoSEQ multiplex PCR; TCRdb has only the in-frame clones, and not every one. This sample yields more than 250,000 clones, of which 90% are seen a single time; just over 3% belongs to the top ten. Separate from the roughly 700-subject first cohort was the roughly 130-subject validation cohort, to which the donors belonged. The CDR3 extends over 11 amino acids. The V gene's germline CDR1 is DFQATT and CDR2 SNEGSKA (reference sequence). V dropped 3 bases and J dropped 6 bases, with 9 bases sitting between them. The material sequenced was PBMCs. The clonotype was recovered from a young woman in good health and CMV-seronegative. V and J are TRBV20-1 and TRBJ2-7, with D maybe TRBD2 (5 bases). The CDR3 region is CSARSGSEQYF. CDR3 nucleotides: TGCAGTGCTAGGTCGGGGAGCGAGCAGTACTTC.